Listed below are T cell receptor beta chains from one sample, sequenced in a study of vaccination and CD4 T cells after COVID-19. Using its own MiXCR run on the PCR reads, TCRdb lists one record per CDR3 protein. In the table there are about 15,000 distinct CDR3 sequences, 69% of which are singletons. The material was CD4+ T cells from blood, obtained after SARS-CoV-2 vaccination. These receptors originate from a human donor who had recovered from COVID-19. The CDR3 runs from the conserved cysteine through the conserved F or W. The D gene is left open where the match is weak. Not all rows give a size; the values are once, few, many and, for expanded clones, a class.

DNA: TGTGCCAGCAGTTTATCTTCCCGGGTAACGGGTGGAGGCTATGGCTACACCTTC
CDR3: CASSLSSRVTGGGYGYTF
D: NA
size: NA
J: TRBJ1-2
V: TRBV27

DNA: TGTGCCAGCAGTCCACGGAGGTGGGACATGAACACTGAAGCTTTCTTT
CDR3: CASSPRRWDMNTEAFF
D: NA
size: NA
J: TRBJ1-1
V: TRBV2

DNA: TGTGCCAGCAGGGGCGACTTAGCCAAAAACATTCAGTACTTC
CDR3: CASRGDLAKNIQYF
D: NA
size: NA
J: TRBJ2-4
V: TRBV4-2

DNA: TGTGCCAGCAGTTATATTTTCGGGACTAGCGACTACGAGCAGTACTTC
CDR3: CASSYIFGTSDYEQYF
D: TRBD2
size: NA
J: TRBJ2-7
V: TRBV28

DNA: TGTGCCAGCAGTTCGATGACTAGCGGAAACATTCAGTACTTC
CDR3: CASSSMTSGNIQYF
D: TRBD2
size: once
J: TRBJ2-4
V: TRBV28

DNA: TGTGCCAGCAGTGTAGGTCTAGCGGGAGCCGGGGAGCTGTTTTTT
CDR3: CASSVGLAGAGELFF
D: TRBD2
size: NA
J: TRBJ2-2
V: TRBV6-1

DNA: TGCAGTGCGAGGACTAGCGGCTCCTACGAGCAGTACTTC
CDR3: CSARTSGSYEQYF
D: TRBD2
size: NA
J: TRBJ2-7
V: TRBV20-1

DNA: TGTGCCAGCAGCTTAACAATACGGGAGACCCACGAGCAGTACTTC
CDR3: CASSLTIRETHEQYF
D: NA
size: NA
J: TRBJ2-7
V: TRBV7-9

DNA: TGTGCCAGCAGCCACCCGAATCAGCCCCAGCATTTT
CDR3: CASSHPNQPQHF
D: NA
size: NA
J: TRBJ1-5
V: TRBV6-1

DNA: TGTGCCAGCAGTTACTCGCCAGGGCTAGCGGGAGGGAACTATGAGCAGTTCTTC
CDR3: CASSYSPGLAGGNYEQFF
D: TRBD2
size: once
J: TRBJ2-1
V: TRBV6-5

DNA: TGCAGTGCTAGAGATACTCAGGGCTACAATGAGCAGTTCTTC
CDR3: CSARDTQGYNEQFF
D: NA
size: NA
J: TRBJ2-1
V: TRBV20-1

DNA: TGCAGTGCTAGAGATCCCAGGGAGGAGACCCAGTACTTC
CDR3: CSARDPREETQYF
D: NA
size: NA
J: TRBJ2-5
V: TRBV20-1

DNA: TGTGCCACCAGCAGCTCGGGCGAGCCGACAGATACGCAGTATTTT
CDR3: CATSSSGEPTDTQYF
D: NA
size: NA
J: TRBJ2-3
V: TRBV15

DNA: TGTGCCACCAGCAGACTCTCTGGGGCCAACGTCCTGACTTTC
CDR3: CATSRLSGANVLTF
D: NA
size: few
J: TRBJ2-6
V: TRBV15

DNA: TGTGCCAGCAGCCCGCGGTACACAGGGATAGATGGCTACACCTTC
CDR3: CASSPRYTGIDGYTF
D: NA
size: NA
J: TRBJ1-2
V: TRBV27

DNA: TGTGCCAGCAGTTACCAAGAGACCCAGTACTTC
CDR3: CASSYQETQYF
D: NA
size: NA
J: TRBJ2-5
V: TRBV27

DNA: TGTGCCAGCAGCTTTAGGGGGCAAGAGACCCAGTACTTC
CDR3: CASSFRGQETQYF
D: NA
size: NA
J: TRBJ2-5
V: TRBV7-9

DNA: TGTGCCAGCAGTGGATACAGGGATTTTAACTATGGCTACACCTTC
CDR3: CASSGYRDFNYGYTF
D: NA
size: NA
J: TRBJ1-2
V: TRBV5-5

DNA: TGCAGTGCTGCACTAGGAGGGGGGATACTCACCGGGGAGCTGTTTTTT
CDR3: CSAALGGGILTGELFF
D: NA
size: NA
J: TRBJ2-2
V: TRBV20-1

DNA: TGTGCCTGGAGTGAATGGACCGGGGAGCTGTTTTTT
CDR3: CAWSEWTGELFF
D: NA
size: NA
J: TRBJ2-2
V: TRBV30

DNA: TGTGCCAGCAGTTACCTCTCGGGCGGGACGAAGATTAGTTCACCCCTCCACTTT
CDR3: CASSYLSGGTKISSPLHF
D: NA
size: NA
J: TRBJ1-6
V: TRBV6-5

DNA: TGTGCCAGCCAAAATTGGGGTTATAGCAATCAGCCCCAGCATTTT
CDR3: CASQNWGYSNQPQHF
D: NA
size: NA
J: TRBJ1-5
V: TRBV6-1

DNA: TGTGCCAGCAGTTTAGCCAGGGGTAGCAATCAGCCCCAGCATTTT
CDR3: CASSLARGSNQPQHF
D: NA
size: NA
J: TRBJ1-5
V: TRBV12-3/TRBV12-4

DNA: TGTGCCAGCAGCCATGGGGGATTATTCGACGAGCAGTACTTC
CDR3: CASSHGGLFDEQYF
D: NA
size: few
J: TRBJ2-7
V: TRBV14

DNA: TGCAGTGCTAGAGTGGCAGCGAGGGCAGAGACCCAGTACTTC
CDR3: CSARVAARAETQYF
D: NA
size: NA
J: TRBJ2-5
V: TRBV20-1

DNA: TGTGCCAGCAGCCTTGGTCGGACAGGGGGTAACTCACCCCTCCACTTT
CDR3: CASSLGRTGGNSPLHF
D: TRBD1
size: NA
J: TRBJ1-6
V: TRBV5-4

DNA: TGCAGTGCGAAGGGACAGAGGGCTACGTATGGCTACACCTTC
CDR3: CSAKGQRATYGYTF
D: TRBD1
size: NA
J: TRBJ1-2
V: TRBV20-1

DNA: TGTGCCAGCACCACAACTAGCGCTTCCTACGAGCAGTACTTC
CDR3: CASTTTSASYEQYF
D: TRBD2
size: NA
J: TRBJ2-7
V: TRBV6-2/TRBV6-3

DNA: TGCAGTGCTCGACGGACAGGGAACTATGGCTACACCTTC
CDR3: CSARRTGNYGYTF
D: TRBD1
size: few
J: TRBJ1-2
V: TRBV20-1

DNA: TGTGCCAGCAGCTTAGAAGCAGGGGTTGGTGGCTACACCTTC
CDR3: CASSLEAGVGGYTF
D: NA
size: NA
J: TRBJ1-2
V: TRBV7-8

DNA: TGTGCCAGTAGTATAGGCTCGACGGGGCCCCCAAACAATGAGCAGTTCTTC
CDR3: CASSIGSTGPPNNEQFF
D: NA
size: NA
J: TRBJ2-1
V: TRBV19

DNA: TGTGCCAGCAGTTTGCAGGGGTTCGCGCAGTATTTT
CDR3: CASSLQGFAQYF
D: NA
size: few
J: TRBJ2-3
V: TRBV6-2/TRBV6-3

DNA: TGTGCCAGCAGTAAATTAACAGGGGCACAGTTCTTC
CDR3: CASSKLTGAQFF
D: TRBD1
size: once
J: TRBJ2-1
V: TRBV7-6

DNA: TGTGCCAGCAGGGATCCGTACGGTCTCTACGAGCAGTACTTC
CDR3: CASRDPYGLYEQYF
D: NA
size: NA
J: TRBJ2-7
V: TRBV6-1

DNA: TGTGCCAGCAGTCGCCTAGGACAGGGGGGATACGAGCAGTACTTC
CDR3: CASSRLGQGGYEQYF
D: TRBD1
size: NA
J: TRBJ2-7
V: TRBV6-4

DNA: TGTGCCAGCAGCCTCAGGGACGGGGGACCCTACAATGAGCAGTTCTTC
CDR3: CASSLRDGGPYNEQFF
D: NA
size: NA
J: TRBJ2-1
V: TRBV7-9

DNA: TGTGCCAGCCAAGCGGGAGGGCGGACAGATACGCAGTATTTT
CDR3: CASQAGGRTDTQYF
D: TRBD2
size: once
J: TRBJ2-3
V: TRBV25-1

DNA: TGTGCCAGCAGTGACTCGAGGGACAACTATGGCTACACCTTC
CDR3: CASSDSRDNYGYTF
D: NA
size: few
J: TRBJ1-2
V: TRBV6-4

DNA: TGTGCCAGCAGTGACGGGGCTCCAGATACGCAGTATTTT
CDR3: CASSDGAPDTQYF
D: NA
size: NA
J: TRBJ2-3
V: TRBV6-1

DNA: TGTGCCAGCAGTTCTTTTGGGGGCCGAGGGGAAAAACTGTTTTTT
CDR3: CASSSFGGRGEKLFF
D: NA
size: NA
J: TRBJ1-4
V: TRBV6-5

DNA: TGCAGTGCTAGTCACCTAACGACCTACGAGCAGTACTTC
CDR3: CSASHLTTYEQYF
D: NA
size: NA
J: TRBJ2-7
V: TRBV20-1

DNA: TGTGCCAGCAGCTGGGGACAGACTATCTACACCTTC
CDR3: CASSWGQTIYTF
D: TRBD1
size: NA
J: TRBJ1-2
V: TRBV5-4

DNA: TGTGCCATCAGAACAACAGGGGGCGCCCCGAATACCGGGGAGCTGTTTTTT
CDR3: CAIRTTGGAPNTGELFF
D: TRBD1
size: once
J: TRBJ2-2
V: TRBV10-3

DNA: TGTGCCAGCAGTTACGGGAAAGCTAACTATGGCTACACCTTC
CDR3: CASSYGKANYGYTF
D: NA
size: once
J: TRBJ1-2
V: TRBV28

DNA: TGTGCCTGGAGTCATAGGGTTCCGGGTTCCCAAGAGACCCAGTACTTC
CDR3: CAWSHRVPGSQETQYF
D: NA
size: NA
J: TRBJ2-5
V: TRBV30

DNA: TGTGCCAGTAGTGAACTAGCGGGAGCAGAGACCCAGTACTTC
CDR3: CASSELAGAETQYF
D: TRBD2
size: NA
J: TRBJ2-5
V: TRBV19

DNA: TGTGCCAGCAGTGATGCAGGGGCCCGTGGCTACACCTTC
CDR3: CASSDAGARGYTF
D: NA
size: NA
J: TRBJ1-2
V: TRBV6-1

DNA: TGTGCCAGCAGTTACTCTGGGCAAGGTGGCTACACCTTC
CDR3: CASSYSGQGGYTF
D: NA
size: few
J: TRBJ1-2
V: TRBV6-5

DNA: TGTGCCAGCAGCTGGAGGGGGCGCGGGGAGACCCAGTACTTC
CDR3: CASSWRGRGETQYF
D: NA
size: NA
J: TRBJ2-5
V: TRBV7-2

DNA: TGCGCCAGCAGCCCTGCGGGACCCGGGCGGCTCACAGATACGCAGTATTTT
CDR3: CASSPAGPGRLTDTQYF
D: NA
size: NA
J: TRBJ2-3
V: TRBV4-1

DNA: TGTGCCAGCAGTGTTGCTAGACAGGGCGGCACCTATAATTCACCCCTCCACTTT
CDR3: CASSVARQGGTYNSPLHF
D: TRBD1
size: NA
J: TRBJ1-6
V: TRBV6-4

DNA: TGTGCCATCAGTGAGGACTTAGTGGTGGCAGGGGATGGCTACACCTTC
CDR3: CAISEDLVVAGDGYTF
D: NA
size: NA
J: TRBJ1-2
V: TRBV10-3

DNA: TGCAGTGCTATCAGACAGGGGGCCGCCAACTACAATGAGCAGTTCTTC
CDR3: CSAIRQGAANYNEQFF
D: TRBD1
size: NA
J: TRBJ2-1
V: TRBV20-1

DNA: TGTGCCAGCAGTTTCGGCGGGAGCTTCCAAGAGACCCAGTACTTC
CDR3: CASSFGGSFQETQYF
D: TRBD2
size: NA
J: TRBJ2-5
V: TRBV2

DNA: TGTGCCATTAACGACAGGGAACAAGAGACCCAGTACTTC
CDR3: CAINDREQETQYF
D: TRBD1
size: NA
J: TRBJ2-5
V: TRBV10-3